This T cell receptor (beta chain) stems from a study of blood T cell repertoires in COVID-19. Looking at the study overall: From T cells, B-cell-depleted T cells, or PBMCs came the material, which was cDNA or gDNA.

This CDR3 spans 13 amino acids. CDR1 and CDR2 (germline): SGHDN, FVKESK. About this clone: The germline gene is not matched at one end of the junction; a read error may be the cause.

Generated by immunoSEQ multiplex PCR, the TCRdb table keeps only in-frame clones and is missing some. The table lists tens of thousands of clones, about 88% of them singletons. The sequencing sample was made of peripheral blood. The clonotype comes from a human donor in a cohort sampled during active COVID-19. V usage is TRBV14 and J usage is TRBJ2-1; the D is unclear. The CDR3 reads CASSQDPTPVCVF. CDR3 nucleotide sequence: TGTGCCAGCAGCCAAGACCCTACCCCTGTTTGTGTCTTC.